This T cell receptor beta chain was recovered during a study of cytotoxic CD8 clonotypes in ibrutinib-treated CLL. Data came from immunoSEQ multiplex PCR; TCRdb stores just in-frame clones and leaves some out. In the table there are tens of thousands of clones, around 83% of which are singletons. Trimming took off 0 bases at V and 6 bases at J, with 12 bases between the two ends. The germline V gene encodes CDR1 SGHTA and CDR2 FQGNSA. The CDR3 extends over 14 amino acids. V gene TRBV7-2 combines with J gene TRBJ2-7; D is unclear. The receptor was derived from a human donor with chronic lymphocytic leukemia. Sequences were derived from PBMCs, sampled before ibrutinib treatment. Written as DNA, the CDR3 is TGTGCCAGCAGCTTAGCCGCCTTTTCGCCCGAGCAGTACTTC. This translates into CASSLAAFSPEQYF.